The clone carrying this T cell receptor (beta chain) was seen more than once but under ten times. Researchers took RNA transcripts and amplified the TCR beta CDR3 regions from them. Using the HTBI primer set, a first-round RT-PCR was run on the TCR CDR3. TCRdb analysed the multiplex PCR reads with MiXCR anew, one entry per CDR3 protein. Here the sample spans approximately 600,000 distinct CDR3 sequences, around 14% being singletons. This sample stems from a study of T cells in Graves' hyperthyroidism and ophthalmopathy. Losses at the gene ends were 1 base for V and 9 bases for J; bases not matched to a gene: 4. CDR3 length: 15 residues. Germline CDR1 and CDR2: MNHNS and SASEGT.

What was sequenced was blood. The sequence was obtained from a woman younger than 30 with Graves' ophthalmopathy. The genes are TRBV6-1 and TRBJ1-6; 9 bases match TRBD1. The CDR3 nucleotides read TGTGCCAGCAGTGAAGTTACAGGGGGCAGTTCACCCCTCCACTTT. Protein sequence: CASSEVTGGSSPLHF.